The rows below give T cell receptor beta chains drawn from one sample of a study of OX40 agonist ivuxolimab in advanced cancers. Measured with immunoSEQ multiplex PCR; TCRdb has only the in-frame clones, and not every one. The sample holds tens of thousands of clones, 86% seen once. The sequenced sample was CD4+ or CD8+ T cells sorted from blood, obtained in a trial of the OX40 agonist ivuxolimab. The receptor source for this set is an adult with an advanced solid tumor such as melanoma, head and neck, liver or kidney cancer. Each CDR3 is given with its conserved first and last residue. Fields, in order: V gene, J gene, clone size, D gene, CDR3 protein, CDR3 DNA. The D gene is left open where the match is weak. Clone size is not always given. Where it is, it says once, few, many or a class for expanded clones.

V gene: TRBV19; J gene: TRBJ2-7; clone size: NA; D gene: NA; CDR3 protein: CASSDPGKGSYEQYF; CDR3 DNA: TGTGCCAGTAGTGATCCAGGGAAAGGGTCCTACGAGCAGTACTTC
V gene: TRBV5-1; J gene: TRBJ2-1; clone size: NA; D gene: TRBD2; CDR3 protein: CASSFAGGDEQFF; CDR3 DNA: TGCGCCAGCAGCTTCGCGGGAGGGGATGAGCAGTTCTTC
V gene: TRBV4-1; J gene: TRBJ2-3; clone size: NA; D gene: NA; CDR3 protein: CASRGVRGTDTQYF; CDR3 DNA: TGCGCCAGCAGAGGAGTCCGGGGCACAGATACGCAGTATTTT
V gene: TRBV5-5; J gene: TRBJ2-7; clone size: NA; D gene: TRBD2; CDR3 protein: CASSRGLAGGPQVEQYF; CDR3 DNA: TGTGCCAGCAGCCGCGGACTAGCGGGGGGCCCTCAGGTAGAGCAGTACTTC
V gene: TRBV7-9; J gene: TRBJ2-3; clone size: NA; D gene: NA; CDR3 protein: CASSLGSVDTQYF; CDR3 DNA: TGTGCCAGCAGCTTGGGCTCGGTGGATACGCAGTATTTT
V gene: TRBV6-6; J gene: TRBJ2-5; clone size: NA; D gene: NA; CDR3 protein: CASRPDGQETQYF; CDR3 DNA: TGTGCCAGCAGGCCGGACGGCCAAGAGACCCAGTACTTC
V gene: TRBV7-2; J gene: TRBJ1-5; clone size: NA; D gene: NA; CDR3 protein: CASSFLGGNQPQHF; CDR3 DNA: TGTGCCAGCAGCTTTCTCGGGGGCAATCAGCCCCAGCATTTT
V gene: TRBV6-5; J gene: TRBJ2-3; clone size: NA; D gene: TRBD1; CDR3 protein: CASSYLPGQGTDTQYF; CDR3 DNA: TGTGCCAGCAGTTACTTGCCGGGACAGGGTACAGATACGCAGTATTTT
V gene: TRBV28; J gene: TRBJ1-2; clone size: few; D gene: NA; CDR3 protein: CASSQGDYGYTF; CDR3 DNA: TGTGCCAGCAGCCAGGGAGACTATGGCTACACCTTC
V gene: TRBV25-1; J gene: TRBJ2-5; clone size: NA; D gene: TRBD1; CDR3 protein: CASSEPPGQGFYRQYF; CDR3 DNA: TGTGCCAGCAGTGAACCACCGGGACAGGGTTTTTATAGGCAGTACTTC
V gene: TRBV19; J gene: TRBJ2-1; clone size: once; D gene: TRBD2; CDR3 protein: CASRRGAGNEQFF; CDR3 DNA: TGTGCCAGTAGGCGGGGGGCGGGGAATGAGCAGTTCTTC
V gene: TRBV7-2; J gene: TRBJ2-3; clone size: NA; D gene: TRBD1; CDR3 protein: CASSLAGGGNTDTQYF; CDR3 DNA: TGTGCCAGCAGCTTAGCAGGGGGCGGTAACACAGATACGCAGTATTTT
V gene: TRBV7-2; J gene: TRBJ2-7; clone size: few; D gene: TRBD1; CDR3 protein: CASSLGPGQGAHEQYF; CDR3 DNA: TGTGCCAGCAGCTTGGGCCCGGGACAGGGGGCCCACGAGCAGTACTTC
V gene: TRBV5-4; J gene: TRBJ1-5; clone size: NA; D gene: NA; CDR3 protein: CASSLWGDQPQHF; CDR3 DNA: TGTGCCAGCAGCCTTTGGGGGGATCAGCCCCAGCATTTT
V gene: TRBV5-1; J gene: TRBJ2-3; clone size: NA; D gene: TRBD1; CDR3 protein: CASSGQGGTDTQYF; CDR3 DNA: TGCGCCAGCTCAGGACAGGGGGGCACAGATACGCAGTATTTT
V gene: TRBV4-1; J gene: TRBJ2-3; clone size: NA; D gene: TRBD2; CDR3 protein: CASSQEVGLAGGSSTDTQYF; CDR3 DNA: TGCGCCAGCAGCCAAGAGGTTGGACTAGCGGGGGGTTCTAGCACAGATACGCAGTATTTT
V gene: TRBV11-2; J gene: TRBJ2-5; clone size: NA; D gene: NA; CDR3 protein: CASSLDRGTQYF; CDR3 DNA: TGTGCCAGCAGCTTAGACAGAGGGACCCAGTACTTC
V gene: TRBV6-5; J gene: TRBJ2-7; clone size: NA; D gene: NA; CDR3 protein: CASSYRRLYEQYF; CDR3 DNA: TGTGCCAGCAGTTACAGACGGCTCTACGAGCAGTACTTC
V gene: TRBV6-1; J gene: TRBJ2-3; clone size: NA; D gene: NA; CDR3 protein: CASSERGEGTQYF; CDR3 DNA: TGTGCCAGCAGTGAAAGGGGTGAGGGTACGCAGTATTTT
V gene: TRBV15; J gene: TRBJ2-7; clone size: once; D gene: NA; CDR3 protein: CATSRDLLDNYEQYF; CDR3 DNA: TGTGCCACCAGCAGAGATCTACTGGACAACTACGAGCAGTACTTC
V gene: TRBV9; J gene: TRBJ2-7; clone size: NA; D gene: TRBD1; CDR3 protein: CASSVGQGFYEQYF; CDR3 DNA: TGTGCCAGCAGCGTAGGACAGGGATTCTACGAGCAGTACTTC
V gene: TRBV7-8; J gene: TRBJ2-5; clone size: NA; D gene: NA; CDR3 protein: CASSLAGGPGTQYF; CDR3 DNA: TGTGCCAGCAGCTTAGCTGGGGGGCCCGGGACCCAGTACTTC
V gene: TRBV5-6; J gene: TRBJ2-1; clone size: NA; D gene: NA; CDR3 protein: CASLRGPSSYNEQFF; CDR3 DNA: TGTGCCAGTCTCCGGGGGCCGAGCTCCTACAATGAGCAGTTCTTC
V gene: TRBV6-4; J gene: TRBJ1-6; clone size: NA; D gene: NA; CDR3 protein: CASSDSMGNSPLHF; CDR3 DNA: TGTGCCAGCAGTGACTCGATGGGGAATTCACCCCTCCACTTT
V gene: TRBV5-6; J gene: TRBJ2-3; clone size: NA; D gene: NA; CDR3 protein: CASSHYSTDTQYF; CDR3 DNA: TGTGCCAGCAGCCATTACAGCACAGATACGCAGTATTTT
V gene: TRBV18; J gene: TRBJ1-3; clone size: NA; D gene: TRBD1; CDR3 protein: CASSEYQTGRSGNTIYF; CDR3 DNA: TGTGCCAGCTCAGAATATCAGACAGGGCGCTCTGGAAACACCATATATTTT
V gene: TRBV5-4; J gene: TRBJ2-3; clone size: once; D gene: TRBD1; CDR3 protein: CASSRGGTGSTDTQYF; CDR3 DNA: TGTGCCAGCAGCCGAGGGGGGACAGGGAGCACAGATACGCAGTATTTT
V gene: TRBV9; J gene: TRBJ2-3; clone size: NA; D gene: NA; CDR3 protein: CASSGRRGATDTQYF; CDR3 DNA: TGTGCCAGCAGCGGAAGACGGGGGGCCACAGATACGCAGTATTTT
V gene: TRBV28; J gene: TRBJ2-5; clone size: NA; D gene: TRBD1; CDR3 protein: CASSLTGQGETQYF; CDR3 DNA: TGTGCCAGCAGTTTAACGGGACAGGGAGAGACCCAGTACTTC
V gene: TRBV28; J gene: TRBJ1-2; clone size: NA; D gene: TRBD1; CDR3 protein: CASSPGQGARSIYGYTF; CDR3 DNA: TGTGCCAGCAGTCCCGGCCAGGGGGCTCGTTCTATCTATGGCTACACCTTC
V gene: TRBV5-1; J gene: TRBJ2-7; clone size: NA; D gene: NA; CDR3 protein: CASSSAGQSYEQYF; CDR3 DNA: TGCGCCAGCAGCTCGGCAGGACAGTCCTACGAGCAGTACTTC
V gene: TRBV7-7; J gene: TRBJ2-1; clone size: NA; D gene: NA; CDR3 protein: CASSLAKRLASYEQFF; CDR3 DNA: TGTGCTAGCAGCTTAGCCAAGCGTCTAGCCAGCTATGAGCAGTTCTTC
V gene: TRBV7-9; J gene: TRBJ1-5; clone size: NA; D gene: TRBD1; CDR3 protein: CASRGTGYQPQHF; CDR3 DNA: TGTGCCAGCAGGGGGACAGGGTATCAGCCCCAGCATTTT
V gene: TRBV5-4; J gene: TRBJ2-3; clone size: NA; D gene: NA; CDR3 protein: CASSRAGRTDTQYF; CDR3 DNA: TGTGCCAGCAGCCGGGCAGGGCGCACAGATACGCAGTATTTT
V gene: TRBV7-3; J gene: TRBJ1-1; clone size: NA; D gene: NA; CDR3 protein: CASSLSSSLGDTEAFF; CDR3 DNA: TGTGCCAGCAGCTTATCGAGTTCACTGGGGGACACTGAAGCTTTCTTT
V gene: TRBV7-9; J gene: TRBJ2-5; clone size: NA; D gene: NA; CDR3 protein: CASTRQASQETQYF; CDR3 DNA: TGTGCCAGCACCCGACAGGCTAGTCAAGAGACCCAGTACTTC
V gene: TRBV7-9; J gene: TRBJ2-5; clone size: NA; D gene: TRBD1; CDR3 protein: CASRSTGGAETQYF; CDR3 DNA: TGTGCCAGCAGGTCGACAGGGGGCGCAGAGACCCAGTACTTC
V gene: TRBV4-2; J gene: TRBJ1-5; clone size: few; D gene: NA; CDR3 protein: CASSQDTNQPQHF; CDR3 DNA: TGTGCCAGCAGCCAAGACACCAATCAGCCCCAGCATTTT
V gene: TRBV11-2; J gene: TRBJ1-2; clone size: NA; D gene: NA; CDR3 protein: CASRGMVRDYGYTF; CDR3 DNA: TGTGCCAGCAGGGGGATGGTGCGGGACTATGGCTACACCTTC
V gene: TRBV6-5; J gene: TRBJ2-2; clone size: NA; D gene: TRBD2; CDR3 protein: CASSPTSGYTGELFF; CDR3 DNA: TGTGCCAGCAGCCCGACTAGCGGGTACACCGGGGAGCTGTTTTTT
V gene: TRBV4-2; J gene: TRBJ1-2; clone size: medium-sized; D gene: NA; CDR3 protein: CASSPGGASYGYTF; CDR3 DNA: TGTGCCAGCAGTCCGGGGGGGGCGAGCTATGGCTACACCTTC
V gene: TRBV5-4; J gene: TRBJ2-2; clone size: NA; D gene: TRBD2; CDR3 protein: CASSPGLAGGTGTGELFF; CDR3 DNA: TGTGCCAGCAGCCCCGGACTAGCGGGGGGGACGGGTACCGGGGAGCTGTTTTTT
V gene: TRBV5-4; J gene: TRBJ1-4; clone size: NA; D gene: NA; CDR3 protein: CASSSMTGGSAKLFF; CDR3 DNA: TGTGCCAGCAGCTCGATGACAGGTGGATCGGCAAAACTGTTTTTT
V gene: TRBV5-4; J gene: TRBJ2-7; clone size: NA; D gene: TRBD1; CDR3 protein: CASSGGPTGSSYEQYF; CDR3 DNA: TGTGCCAGCAGCGGAGGCCCGACAGGGAGCTCCTACGAGCAGTACTTC
V gene: TRBV7-9; J gene: TRBJ2-3; clone size: once; D gene: TRBD2; CDR3 protein: CASSLGLAGASSTDTQYF; CDR3 DNA: TGTGCCAGCAGCCTAGGACTAGCGGGGGCCTCTAGCACAGATACGCAGTATTTT